A single sample gave rise to the 29 T cell receptor beta chains below, sequenced in a study of blood T cell repertoires in COVID-19. Profiling relied on immunoSEQ multiplex PCR, and the TCRdb table lists in-frame clones only, not all of them. Altogether roughly 100,000 clones are present, about 89% being singletons, with the ten largest covering less than 20%. Specimen: peripheral blood. These receptors all stem from a human donor in a cohort sampled during active COVID-19.

The rearrangement links TRBV28 to TRBJ1-1, with a weak D call TRBD1 (5 bases). Trimming cost V 5 bases and J 0 bases, with 13 bases left between them. The CDR3 has 15 amino acids. Germline V gene data show CDR1 as MDHEN and CDR2 as SYDVKM. CDR3 sequence (DNA): TGTGCCAGCAGTGGGGCCCAGGCTTTGAACACTGAAGCTTTCTTT. Translating gives CASSGAQALNTEAFF.

This clone is a singleton in its sample. CDR3 region: CASGGTRKETQYF. CDR3 bases: TGTGCCAGCGGGGGGACTCGTAAAGAGACCCAGTACTTC. The chain has TRBV6-5 and TRBJ2-5, with TRBD2 as a possible D gene (6 bases). The germline V gene has CDR1 MNHEY and CDR2 SVGAGI. The CDR3 contains 13 residues. Trimming removed 8 bases at V and 3 bases at J, with 13 bases between.

This rearrangement joins TRBV12-3 or TRBV12-4 to TRBJ1-1; the match to TRBD1 covers 8 bases. The CDR3 runs 12 residues. Trimming cost V 6 bases and J 10 bases; bases outside gene matches: 7. Here the CDR3 reads CASSGQGRGAFF. The CDR3 nucleotides are TGTGCCAGCAGCGGACAGGGACGTGGAGCTTTCTTT.

The chain is built from TRBV6-5 and TRBJ2-1; 10 bases match TRBD2. V shed 2 bases and J 7 bases; nucleotides not matched to a gene: 5. Per the germline V gene, CDR1 is MNHEY and CDR2 is SVGAGI. This CDR3 is built from 15 residues. This chain's CDR3 is CASSYKLAGTNEQFF. In DNA, the CDR3 is TGTGCCAGCAGTTACAAACTAGCGGGAACGAATGAGCAGTTCTTC.

The rearrangement links TRBV6-2 or TRBV6-3 to TRBJ2-7; possible D gene TRBD2, 7 bases. CDR1 and CDR2 (germline): MNHEY, SVGEGT. The CDR3 consists of 14 residues. Deletions cut 2 bases from V and 4 bases from J, with 12 bases between. CDR3 sequence (DNA): TGTGCCAGCAGTTACCGGGGGGCTCCGTACGAGCAGTACTTC. Amino acids: CASSYRGAPYEQYF.

The chain couples TRBV4-3 to TRBJ1-2; 9 nucleotides align to TRBD1. The V gene's germline CDR1 is LGHNA and CDR2 YSLEER. Losses at the gene ends were 0 bases for V and 8 bases for J; bases not matched to a gene: 19. The CDR3 runs 19 residues. CDR3 in DNA: TGCGCCAGCAGCCAAGATCTGGTGATAGCCGGGACAGGGCACAACGGCTACACCTTC. Residues: CASSQDLVIAGTGHNGYTF.

The V call is TRBV7-8, the J call TRBJ2-3; TRBD2 aligns across 7 bases. Germline loops: CDR1 SGHVS, CDR2 FQNEAQ. With V trimmed by 4 bases and J by 2 bases, 9 bases remained unmatched. CDR3 length: 16 residues. The CDR3 DNA is TGTGCCAGCAGCTCCAGAGTACTAGCGCCCACAGATACGCAGTATTTT. Translating it yields CASSSRVLAPTDTQYF.

The chain has TRBV9 and TRBJ1-1; D call uncertain. The V and J ends lost 0 bases and 5 bases respectively, with 8 bases between them. This CDR3 has 13 residues. Germline loops: CDR1 SGDLS, CDR2 YYNGEE. The CDR3, as DNA: TGTGCCAGCAGCGTAGCATTCGGGACTGAAGCTTTCTTT. Its translation: CASSVAFGTEAFF.

This rearrangement joins TRBV3-1 (or the pseudogene TRBV3-2) to TRBJ2-5; 12 bases are shared with TRBD2. V gave up 1 base and J gave up 1 base; unmatched junction bases: 7. Per the germline V gene, CDR1 is LGHDT and CDR2 is YNNKEL (reference sequence). This CDR3 has 18 residues. CDR3 region: CASSQGLAGVAAQETQYF. The DNA of the CDR3 is TGTGCCAGCAGCCAAGGACTAGCGGGAGTCGCGGCCCAAGAGACCCAGTACTTC.

The V and J genes are TRBV28 and TRBJ2-7; 9 nucleotides match TRBD1. Germline values: CDR1 MDHEN, CDR2 SYDVKM. V lost 7 bases and J lost 4; bases outside the gene matches: 11. The CDR3 spans 15 residues. CDR3: CASNPPGQGLYEQYF. Written as DNA, the CDR3 is TGTGCCAGCAATCCTCCGGGACAGGGTTTATACGAGCAGTACTTC.

V usage is TRBV4-2 and J usage is TRBJ2-5; 8 bases match TRBD2. With V trimmed by 0 bases and J by 8 bases, 8 bases remained unmatched. This CDR3 comprises 15 residues. Germline V CDR1 and CDR2: LGHNA, YNFKEQ. CDR3 residues: CASSQDRGLVSTQYF. The CDR3 bases are TGTGCCAGCAGCCAAGATAGGGGACTAGTCAGCACCCAGTACTTC.

This clone was detected only once. The chain joins TRBV6-5 to TRBJ1-6; 8 bases align to TRBD1. The CDR3 length is 16 residues. V lost 3 bases, J lost 6 bases, and 7 bases stayed unmatched. The germline CDR1 and CDR2 sequences are MNHEY and SVGAGI. CDR3 sequence reads: CASSYSRGLTNSPLHF. CDR3 bases: TGTGCCAGCAGTTATTCCAGGGGGCTCACTAATTCACCCCTCCACTTT.

The chain employs TRBV29-1 and TRBJ2-7; 7 bases align to TRBD1. V trimming: 7 bases; J trimming: 3 bases; junction bases outside the gene matches: 6. Germline CDR1 is SQVTM and CDR2 is ANQGSEA. The CDR3 consists of 12 residues. The CDR3 nucleotides are TGCAGCGGTACAGGGGCTTACTACGAGCAGTACTTC. This encodes CSGTGAYYEQYF.

The chain joins TRBV6-5 to TRBJ1-2, with D perhaps TRBD1 (5 bases). V lost 2 bases, J lost 8 bases, and 21 bases lay in between. The germline gives CDR1 MNHEY, CDR2 SVGAGI. The CDR3 has 16 residues. The DNA of the CDR3 is TGTGCCAGCAGTTACGCCGTGACAGCAACGTATGGGGGCTACACCTTC. Protein sequence: CASSYAVTATYGGYTF.

J is TRBJ2-2 and V is TRBV19, with D possibly being TRBD2 (6 bases). The CDR3 covers 15 residues. CDR1 is LNHDA and CDR2 is SQIVND in the germline V gene (reference sequence). V lost 5 bases to trimming and J lost 5 bases, with 15 bases between them. The CDR3 DNA reads TGTGCCAGTAGTCTATCGCGCCTAGCGACCGGGGAGCTGTTTTTT. Its translation: CASSLSRLATGELFF.

This clone was counted once. V is TRBV24-1 and J is TRBJ2-7; 7 positions agree with TRBD2. The V and J ends lost 2 bases and 0 bases, in that order; junction bases with no gene match: 3. The germline V gene has CDR1 KGHDR and CDR2 SFDVKD. The length of the CDR3 is 15 residues. Here the CDR3 reads CATSDSTSASYEQYF. The CDR3 coding sequence is TGTGCCACCAGTGATTCAACTAGCGCCTCCTACGAGCAGTACTTC.

The chain employs TRBV7-7 and TRBJ2-5, with a tentative D call TRBD2 (7 bases). This CDR3 has 16 amino acids. Looked up from germline, CDR1 is SSHAT and CDR2 is FNYEAQ (reference sequence). Trimming took off 5 bases at V and 2 bases at J, with 18 bases between the two ends. CDR3 DNA: TGTGCCAGCAGCCCTCGGGGGGCAAACCTTCAAGAGACCCAGTACTTC. It translates to CASSPRGANLQETQYF.

J is TRBJ2-1 and V is TRBV29-1, with D possibly being TRBD1 (6 bases). This CDR3 comprises 13 residues. CDR1 is SQVTM, CDR2 ANQGSEA, per germline. Deletions cut 6 bases from V and 1 base from J, with 10 bases between. This chain's CDR3 is CSVAGVSYNEQFF. The CDR3, as DNA: TGCAGCGTAGCAGGGGTATCCTACAATGAGCAGTTCTTC.

Of note for this clone: The identical CDR3 is also encoded by other nucleotide sequences in the sample. The chain joins TRBV7-9 to TRBJ2-3, with 7 positions matching TRBD2. This CDR3 comprises 13 residues. Per germline, CDR1 SEHNR and CDR2 FQNEAQ (reference sequence). Losses at the gene ends were 4 bases for V and 5 bases for J; bases not matched to a gene: 3. CDR3 in DNA: TGTGCCAGCAGCTGGGCGGGGGAAGATACGCAGTATTTT. It yields the protein CASSWAGEDTQYF.

This clone was detected once. The chain has TRBV5-1 and TRBJ2-1; possibly TRBD1 for D (6 bases). Germline V gene lookup returns CDR1 SGHRS and CDR2 YFSETQ. V lost 3 bases, J lost 2 bases, and 12 bases lay in between. The CDR3 is 15 residues long. The CDR3 coding sequence is TGCGCCAGCAGCTCCGCGACAGGACCCTACAATGAGCAGTTCTTC. Amino acids: CASSSATGPYNEQFF.

In regard to this clone: The junction does not match germline at one end; this may be a read error. The rearrangement joins TRBV5-1 to TRBJ1-6, with a tentative D call TRBD1 (5 bases). Germline V CDR1 and CDR2: SGHRS, YFSETQ. CDR3 size: 21 residues. CDR3: CASRLGPIAPGGYTRNSPLHF. The DNA of the CDR3 is TGCGCCAGCAGATTGGGACCAATCGCGCCTGGGGGGTATACGCGTAATTCACCCCTCCACTTT.

V usage is TRBV28 and J usage is TRBJ2-1; TRBD2 matches at 13 bases. The length of the CDR3 is 15 residues. The J segment lost 7 bases and the V segment lost 8 bases, leaving 8 bases of the junction unmatched. The germline gives CDR1 MDHEN, CDR2 SYDVKM. Here the CDR3 DNA reads TGTGCCAGCGTGCCGGGACTAGCGGGGAGTAATGAGCAGTTCTTC. Amino acids: CASVPGLAGSNEQFF.

The chain links TRBV27 to TRBJ2-1, with 13 bases that match TRBD2. CDR3 length: 15 residues. The V gene's germline CDR1 is MNHEY and CDR2 SMNVEV (reference sequence). V was pared by 8 bases and J by 6 bases, with 7 bases of the junction left unmatched. CDR3 coding DNA: TGTGCCAGCTCTAGGGGGACTAGCGGGACCAATGAGCAGTTCTTC. It specifies CASSRGTSGTNEQFF.

This clone was counted a few times. The identical CDR3 is also encoded by other nucleotide sequences in the sample. The V gene is TRBV5-1, the J gene TRBJ2-2, with 8 bases matching TRBD1. The CDR3 is 16 residues long. Germline loops: CDR1 SGHRS, CDR2 YFSETQ. Trimming at V came to 0 bases and at J to 2 bases, leaving 3 bases not matched to a gene. This CDR3 is CASSLGQGANTGELFF. Written as DNA, the CDR3 is TGCGCCAGCAGCTTGGGCCAGGGGGCTAACACCGGGGAGCTGTTTTTT.

The V gene is TRBV28, the J gene TRBJ1-2; 8 bases align to TRBD1. Germline CDR1 is MDHEN and CDR2 is SYDVKM. Trimming took 8 bases from V and 4 from J; bases not matched to a gene: 12. This CDR3 region has 15 residues. The CDR3 reads CASGHRDRRTYGYTF. CDR3 DNA: TGTGCCAGCGGTCACCGGGACAGGAGGACCTATGGCTACACCTTC.

V gene TRBV9 combines with J gene TRBJ2-7, with TRBD2 matching 11 bases. The junction had 5 bases not matched to a gene; V was cut back by 3 bases and J by 0 bases. Germline loops: CDR1 SGDLS, CDR2 YYNGEE. This CDR3 is 16 amino acids long. The DNA for the CDR3 is TGTGCCAGCAGCGGCGGACTAGCGGGTTTCTCCTACGAGCAGTACTTC. This encodes CASSGGLAGFSYEQYF.

The J gene is TRBJ2-7, the V gene TRBV2; TRBD1 matches 10 bases. CDR1 and CDR2 (germline): SNHLY, FYNNEI. This CDR3 is 12 amino acids long. The junction had 3 bases not matched to a gene; V was cut back by 7 bases and J by 6 bases. The CDR3 region has the DNA TGTGCCAGCACAAGGACAGGGGGCGAGCAGTACTTC. It codes for CASTRTGGEQYF.

This chain links TRBV19 with TRBJ2-3; the D is unclear. The CDR3 consists of 15 residues. In germline, CDR1 is LNHDA, CDR2 SQIVND (reference sequence). The V end lost 6 bases, the J end lost 3 bases, and 16 bases lay between the germline ends. CDR3 bases: TGTGCCAGTAGGGGCGCGCGAGTGGAAACAGATACGCAGTATTTT. As protein: CASRGARVETDTQYF.

The J gene is TRBJ1-1, the V gene TRBV25-1; D is uncertain. The V end was cut by 7 bases, the J end by 5 bases, with 14 bases between. The V gene's germline CDR1 is MGHDK and CDR2 SYGVNS. CDR3 length: 13 residues. CDR3 amino acids: CASTVMSGTEAFF. The CDR3 DNA reads TGTGCCAGCACGGTTATGTCGGGGACTGAAGCTTTCTTT.